This T cell receptor (beta chain) is from a study of T cell repertoires in cytomegalovirus infection. There are 15 residues in the CDR3. Trimming removed 6 bases from V and 1 base from J; junction bases left unmatched: 7. CDR1 MNHGY and CDR2 SAAAGT come from the germline V gene. Comment on this clonotype: Its antigen is not identified.

Using its own MiXCR run on the reads, TCRdb lists one record per CDR3 protein. Of 800,000 to 950,000 distinct CDR3 sequences listed, over 25% are singletons. The chain uses TRBV6-8 and TRBJ2-3, with 7 nucleotides matching TRBD1. This sequence originates from a human donor in good health (CMV status not recorded). Some clones in this sample may be carry-over from other donors' samples. Sequenced material: cultured CD8+ T cells from PBMCs, taken from culture after CMV antigen stimulation. The CDR3 protein is CASRGRDSRTDTQYF. The DNA for the CDR3 is TGTGCCAGCAGGGGCCGGGACAGCCGCACAGATACGCAGTATTTT.